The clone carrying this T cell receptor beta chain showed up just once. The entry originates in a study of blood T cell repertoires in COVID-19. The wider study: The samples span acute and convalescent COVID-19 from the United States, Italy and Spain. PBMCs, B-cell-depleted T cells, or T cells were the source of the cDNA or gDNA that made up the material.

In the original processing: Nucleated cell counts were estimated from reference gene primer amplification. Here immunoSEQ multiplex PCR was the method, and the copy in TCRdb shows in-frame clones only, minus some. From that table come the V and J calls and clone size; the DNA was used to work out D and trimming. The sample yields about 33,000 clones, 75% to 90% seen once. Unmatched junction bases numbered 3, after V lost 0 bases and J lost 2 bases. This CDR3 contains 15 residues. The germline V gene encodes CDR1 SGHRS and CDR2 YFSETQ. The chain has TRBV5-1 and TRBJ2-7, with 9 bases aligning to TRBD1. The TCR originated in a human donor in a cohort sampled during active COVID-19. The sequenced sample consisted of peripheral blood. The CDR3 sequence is CASSLGQGETYEQYF. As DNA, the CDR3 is TGCGCCAGCAGCTTGGGACAGGGGGAAACCTACGAGCAGTACTTC.